The 10 T cell receptor beta chains listed next were all sequenced from one sample in a study of CD8 T cells in Susac syndrome. An amount of RNA that ranged from roughly 0.5 to 1 ug was reverse transcribed with random hexamers. TCRdb re-analysed the immunoSEQ multiplex PCR reads in MiXCR, keeping a single row per CDR3 protein. The sample carries around 170,000 distinct CDR3 sequences, approximately 96% recorded once. Input material: CD4+ T cells from PBMCs. These receptors were taken from a human donor with Susac syndrome.

The rearrangement uses TRBV19 and TRBJ2-7; D remains ambiguous. From germline, CDR1 is LNHDA and CDR2 SQIVND (reference sequence). V lost 5 bases, J lost 5 bases, and 13 bases lay in between. The CDR3 contains 13 residues. The CDR3 DNA follows: TGTGCCAGTAGTGCCCGATCGGACCACGAGCAGTACTTC. Translation gives CASSARSDHEQYF.

The chain is built from TRBV7-6 and TRBJ2-7; 9 nucleotides line up with TRBD1. The CDR3 runs to 15 residues. The V gene's germline CDR1 is SGHVS and CDR2 FNYEAQ. The V segment lost 2 bases and the J segment 3 bases; nucleotides outside the gene matches: 5. Here the CDR3 DNA reads TGTGCCAGCAGCTTAAGAGGACAGGGGATCTACGAGCAGTACTTC. Protein: CASSLRGQGIYEQYF.

This chain links TRBV6-5 with TRBJ2-1, with TRBD2 identical over 10 bases. Germline CDR1 MNHEY, CDR2 SVGAGI. The CDR3 sequence is 19 residues long. V gave up 0 bases and J gave up 2 bases; unmatched junction bases: 10. CDR3 residues: CASSYSPLQRGGPYNEQFF. CDR3 DNA sequence: TGTGCCAGCAGTTACTCGCCCCTTCAGCGGGGGGGCCCCTACAATGAGCAGTTCTTC.

The count of this clonotype is one. V and J are TRBV7-2 and TRBJ2-6; weak D call: TRBD1 (6 bases). Trimming left V 4 bases short and J 4 bases short, with 14 bases between. Germline assignment: CDR1 SGHTA and CDR2 FQGNSA. CDR3 length: 16 amino acids. CDR3 loop: CASSSNRASGANVLTF. In DNA form, the CDR3 reads TGTGCCAGCAGCTCTAACAGGGCTTCCGGGGCCAACGTCCTGACTTTC.

DNA of the CDR3: TGTGCCAGCAGCTTACCGTCTAACTATGGCTACACCTTC. Protein sequence: CASSLPSNYGYTF. The chain employs TRBV7-2 and TRBJ1-2; D ambiguous. Germline CDR1 and CDR2: SGHTA and FQGNSA. Deletions cut 2 bases from V and 0 bases from J, with 4 bases between. The CDR3 covers 13 residues. The full variable domain, rest sourced from reference TRBV7-2 and TRBJ1-2, is GAGVSQSPSNKVTEKGKDVELRCDPISGHTALYWYRQSLGQGLEFLIYFQGNSAPDKSGLPSDRFSAERTGGSVSTLTIQRTQQEDSAVYLCASSLPSNYGYTFGSGTRLTVV.

The gene calls are TRBV6-5 and TRBJ2-3; D may match TRBD1 or TRBD2 (5 bases each). V was cut by 4 bases and J by 9 bases, with 26 bases left in between. Per germline, CDR1 MNHEY and CDR2 SVGAGI. CDR3 length: 17 amino acids. CDR3 in DNA: TGTGCCAGCAGTTGGGGCTCCGAGACCCGGGTCGGAGGCACGCAGTATTTT. The encoded protein is CASSWGSETRVGGTQYF.

The chain combines TRBV29-1 with TRBJ1-1; no firm D call. The CDR3 covers 15 residues. Germline V gene sequence: CDR1 SQVTM, CDR2 ANQGSEA. Between the trimmed V and J ends, which lost 0 bases and 1 base, there was a span of 12 bases. The CDR3 loop reads CSVEDLGVGNTEAFF. In nucleotides, the CDR3 is TGCAGCGTTGAAGATCTCGGGGTGGGGAACACTGAAGCTTTCTTT. The entire variable domain, with the rest obtained from reference TRBV29-1 and TRBJ1-1, is as follows: SAVISQKPSRDICQRGTSLTIQCQVDSQVTMMFWYRQQPGQSLTLIATANQGSEATYESGFVIDKFPISRPNLTFSTLTVSNMSPEDSSIYLCSVEDLGVGNTEAFFGQGTRLTVV.

Written as DNA, the CDR3 is TGCAGTGCGACCGGGGCCAACAATCAGCCCCAGCATTTT. Protein product: CSATGANNQPQHF. The chain has TRBV20-1 and TRBJ1-5, with a tentative D call TRBD1 (5 bases). V was cut by 6 bases and J by 3 bases, with 12 bases left in between. The CDR3 extends over 13 amino acids. Germline V lookup: CDR1 DFQATT, CDR2 SNEGSKA (reference sequence).

This clonotype was recorded a few times. The V call is TRBV29-1, the J call TRBJ1-1; D not certain. Germline assignment: CDR1 SQVTM and CDR2 ANQGSEA. This CDR3 comprises 13 residues. V lost 4 bases and J 0 bases, leaving 9 bases between the germline ends. CDR3 nucleotide sequence: TGCAGCGTTGCCGGCAGGATGAACACTGAAGCTTTCTTT. It codes for CSVAGRMNTEAFF.

J is TRBJ1-2 and V is TRBV4-3, with D perhaps TRBD1 (6 bases). The CDR3 is 17 residues long. Per the germline V gene, CDR1 is LGHNA and CDR2 is YSLEER. V lost 1 base and J 8 bases, leaving 23 bases between the germline ends. In DNA, the CDR3 is TGCGCCAGCAGCCAAGTTACGGGCCCGGGGGGCAAGGACGGCTACACCTTC. It is translated as CASSQVTGPGGKDGYTF.